This T cell receptor beta chain was profiled in a study of T cell responses to AZD1222 COVID-19 vaccine. Whole-study results and caveats: Variant regions that are unmutated are reportedly the target of nearly half of spike-specific TCRs.

Here immunoSEQ multiplex PCR was the method, and the copy in TCRdb shows in-frame clones only, minus some. The sample has more than 110,000 clones; about nine tenths are singletons. A remark on this clone: Its target is not known.

The V gene end was trimmed by 4 bases and the J gene end by 10 bases; junction bases not matched to a gene: 22. Germline V lookup: CDR1 SGDLS, CDR2 YYNGEE. The CDR3 has 18 residues. This TCR derives from an adult in good health. The sample was peripheral blood, taken on day 0 of AZD1222 vaccination. The V call is TRBV9, the J call TRBJ2-3; 9 nucleotides line up with TRBD2. The CDR3 reads CASSPRGAGGPNGVSQYF. CDR3 in DNA: TGTGCCAGCAGCCCCCGGGGGGCGGGAGGGCCAAATGGAGTTTCGCAGTATTTT.